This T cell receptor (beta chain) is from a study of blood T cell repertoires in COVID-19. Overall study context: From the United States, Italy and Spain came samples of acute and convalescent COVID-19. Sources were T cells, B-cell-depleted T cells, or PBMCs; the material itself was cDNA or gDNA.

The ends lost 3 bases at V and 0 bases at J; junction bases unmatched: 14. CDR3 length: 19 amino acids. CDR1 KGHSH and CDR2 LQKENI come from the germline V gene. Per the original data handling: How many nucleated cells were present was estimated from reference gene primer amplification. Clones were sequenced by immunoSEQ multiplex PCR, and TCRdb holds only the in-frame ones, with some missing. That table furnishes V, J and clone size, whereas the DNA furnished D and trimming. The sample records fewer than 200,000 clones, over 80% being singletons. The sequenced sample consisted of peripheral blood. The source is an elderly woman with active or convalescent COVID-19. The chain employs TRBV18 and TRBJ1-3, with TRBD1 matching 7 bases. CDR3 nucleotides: TGTGCCAGCTCACCGAGGAATGGGGACAGTTCTGCCTCTGGAAACACCATATATTTT. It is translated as CASSPRNGDSSASGNTIYF.